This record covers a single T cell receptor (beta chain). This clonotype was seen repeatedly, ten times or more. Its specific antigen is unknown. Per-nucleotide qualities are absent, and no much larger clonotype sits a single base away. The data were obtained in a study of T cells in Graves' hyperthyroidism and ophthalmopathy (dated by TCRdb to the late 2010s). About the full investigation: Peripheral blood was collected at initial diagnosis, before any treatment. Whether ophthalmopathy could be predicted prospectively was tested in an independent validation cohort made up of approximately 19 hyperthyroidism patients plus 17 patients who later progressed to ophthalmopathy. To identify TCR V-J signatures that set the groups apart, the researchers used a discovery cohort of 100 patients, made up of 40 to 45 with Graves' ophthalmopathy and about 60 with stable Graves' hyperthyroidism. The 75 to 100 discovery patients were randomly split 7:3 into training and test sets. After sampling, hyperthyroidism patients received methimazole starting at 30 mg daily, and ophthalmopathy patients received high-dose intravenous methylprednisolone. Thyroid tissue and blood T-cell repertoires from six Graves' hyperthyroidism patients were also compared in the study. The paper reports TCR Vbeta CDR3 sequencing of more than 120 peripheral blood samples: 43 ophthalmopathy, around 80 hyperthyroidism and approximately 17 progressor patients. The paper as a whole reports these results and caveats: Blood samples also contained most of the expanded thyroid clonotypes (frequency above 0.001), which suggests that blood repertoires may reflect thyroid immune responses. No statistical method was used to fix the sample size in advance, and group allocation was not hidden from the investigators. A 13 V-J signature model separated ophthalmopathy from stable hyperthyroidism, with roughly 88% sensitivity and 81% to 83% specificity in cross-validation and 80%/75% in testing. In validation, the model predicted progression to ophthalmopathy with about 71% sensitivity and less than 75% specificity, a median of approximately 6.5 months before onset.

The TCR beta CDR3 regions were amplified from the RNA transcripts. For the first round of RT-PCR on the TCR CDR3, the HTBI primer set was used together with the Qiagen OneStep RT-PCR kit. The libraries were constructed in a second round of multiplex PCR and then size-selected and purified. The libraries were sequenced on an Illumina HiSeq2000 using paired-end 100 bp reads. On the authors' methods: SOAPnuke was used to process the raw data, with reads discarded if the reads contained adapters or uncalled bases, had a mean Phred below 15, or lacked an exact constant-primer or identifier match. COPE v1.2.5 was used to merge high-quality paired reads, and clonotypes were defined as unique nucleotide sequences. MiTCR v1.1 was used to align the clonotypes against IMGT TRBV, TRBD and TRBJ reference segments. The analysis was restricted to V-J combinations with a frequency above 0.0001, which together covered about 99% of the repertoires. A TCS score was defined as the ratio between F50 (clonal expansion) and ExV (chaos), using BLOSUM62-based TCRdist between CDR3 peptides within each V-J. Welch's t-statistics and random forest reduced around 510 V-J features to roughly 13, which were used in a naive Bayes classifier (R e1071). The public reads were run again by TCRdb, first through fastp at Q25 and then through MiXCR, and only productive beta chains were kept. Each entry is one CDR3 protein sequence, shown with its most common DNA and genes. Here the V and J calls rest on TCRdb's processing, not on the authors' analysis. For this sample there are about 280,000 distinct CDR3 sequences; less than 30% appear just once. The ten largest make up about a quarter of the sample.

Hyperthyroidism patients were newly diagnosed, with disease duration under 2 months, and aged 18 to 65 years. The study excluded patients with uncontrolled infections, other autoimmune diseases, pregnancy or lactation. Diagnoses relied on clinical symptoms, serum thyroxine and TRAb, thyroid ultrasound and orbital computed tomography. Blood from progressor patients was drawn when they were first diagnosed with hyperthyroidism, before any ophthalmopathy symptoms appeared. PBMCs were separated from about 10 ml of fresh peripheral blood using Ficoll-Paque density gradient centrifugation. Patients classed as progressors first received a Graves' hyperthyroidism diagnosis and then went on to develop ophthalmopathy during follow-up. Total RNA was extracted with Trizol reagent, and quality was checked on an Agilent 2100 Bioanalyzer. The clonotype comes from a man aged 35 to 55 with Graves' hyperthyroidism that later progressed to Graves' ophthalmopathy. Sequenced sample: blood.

The CDR3 amino acid sequence is: CATRPGQGAPGELFF. The bases are TGTGCCACCAGGCCGGGACAGGGGGCGCCCGGGGAGCTGTTTTTT. The sequence is built from TRBV24-1 and TRBJ2-2, with TRBD1 identical over 12 junction bases. Trimmed from V: 7 bases; trimmed from J: 6 bases; junction bases lacking a gene match: 5. The germline V gene supplies CDR1 KGHDR and CDR2 SFDVKD. Spanning cysteine to phenylalanine, the CDR3 consists of 15 amino acids. The DNA shown is the 45-base CDR3, in frame from base 1.